Detailed here is one TCR beta chain. Its antigen is not known. The PCR had 60 Vbeta and 13 Jbeta primers. Sequencing was performed with immunoSEQ multiplex PCR; in TCRdb, only in-frame clones are kept and a portion is missing. Here the sample spans about 200,000 clones, 82% being singletons. The sample belongs to a study of cytomegalovirus exposure and HLA in healthy donors. Study observations and caveats: Earlier analysis found most TCR beta V segments productive about 90% or about 30% of the time. Among TCR sequences, most were rare, though some public TCRs appeared in many donors. Reportedly, cytomegalovirus status was diagnosed with high sensitivity and specificity.

The donors gave bone marrow, and they were healthy. Trimming took off 0 bases at V and 5 bases at J, with 10 bases between the two ends. The CDR3 has 14 residues. Germline loops: CDR1 MNHEY, CDR2 SVGAGI. What was sequenced was PBMCs. The clonotype was recovered from a boy aged 2 to 9 in good health and CMV-seronegative. This chain links TRBV6-5 with TRBJ2-5; D perhaps matches TRBD2 (6 bases). CDR3 coding DNA: TGTGCCAGCAGTTACTCGCGGGATGCGGAGACCCAGTACTTC. It translates to CASSYSRDAETQYF.